This T cell receptor beta chain was identified during a study of T cells in Graves' hyperthyroidism and ophthalmopathy. Amplified TCR beta CDR3 regions came from RNA transcripts. TCR CDR3 regions were first amplified by RT-PCR with HTBI primers. MiXCR, run by TCRdb on the multiplex PCR reads, gives a single entry per CDR3 protein. The data hold around 400,000 distinct CDR3 sequences, with approximately 25% observed a single time. This clonotype was counted ten times or more. Germline-derived CDR1 and CDR2 are DFQATT and SNEGSKA (reference sequence). V shed 0 bases, J shed 5 bases, and the junction held 8 bases outside the gene matches. The CDR3 spans 15 residues.

Sequenced: blood. The source of this sequence is a man aged 45-65 years with Graves' hyperthyroidism. V is TRBV20-1 and J is TRBJ2-7; 9 bases match TRBD1. CDR3 DNA sequence: TGCAGTGCTAGAGAATCCGGGACAGGGTACCACGAGCAGTACTTC. This encodes CSARESGTGYHEQYF.